These T cell receptor beta chains were read from a single sample in a study of regulatory T cells in long-lasting Graves disease. TCRdb re-analysed the multiplex PCR reads in MiXCR, keeping a single row per CDR3 protein. The data hold approximately 690,000 distinct CDR3 sequences, with about 30% observed a single time. The sample was peripheral blood mononuclear cells (PBMCs), taken when the disease was refractory, from a patient treated with antithyroid drugs. The receptors come from a female donor with Graves disease. The CDR3 runs from the conserved cysteine through the conserved F or W. The D gene is left open where the match is weak. Size tells how often a clone was seen (once, few, many) or the class of an expanded clone, and some rows leave it out.

V,size,D,J,DNA,CDR3
TRBV19,once,TRBD2,TRBJ2-2,TGTGCCAGCAGTACCCAGCGGGAGGTGGGCCCCGGGGAGCTGTTTTTT,CASSTQREVGPGELFF
TRBV2,few,-,TRBJ1-5,TGTGCCAGCTCGGAGGGTGACGGCCAGCCCCAGCATTTT,CASSEGDGQPQHF
TRBV19,-,-,TRBJ1-1,TGTGCCAGTAGATTCGGCCCCTTATCGGGGGTGAACACTGAAGCTTTCTTT,CASRFGPLSGVNTEAFF
TRBV7-2,-,-,TRBJ2-5,TGTGCCAGCAGCCCAGGGTCAACGGAGACCCAGTACTTC,CASSPGSTETQYF
TRBV6-2/TRBV6-3,-,-,TRBJ2-7,TGTGCCAGCAGTGGGGGACTTGGCGGGGCCTACGAGCAGTACTTC,CASSGGLGGAYEQYF
TRBV6-1,few,-,TRBJ1-1,TGTGCCAGCAGCTTCGGTCATAAACCAACTGAAGCTTTCTTT,CASSFGHKPTEAFF
TRBV29-1,few,-,TRBJ1-1,TGCAGCGTTGAACTGACGGCGGTGAACACTGAAGCTTTCTTT,CSVELTAVNTEAFF
TRBV28,few,-,TRBJ1-2,TGTGCCAGCAGTCCCCGACGAGTAGGCTATGGCTACACCTTC,CASSPRRVGYGYTF
TRBV20-1,-,TRBD2,TRBJ2-7,TGCAGTGCTAGAGTTTCCGCGGGAGGCTACTCCTACGAGCAGTACTTC,CSARVSAGGYSYEQYF
TRBV5-1,-,-,TRBJ2-1,TGCGCCAGCAGCTTGGCCCTGGGTTTGAAGGAGCAGTTCTTC,CASSLALGLKEQFF
TRBV7-6,-,-,TRBJ1-2,TGTGCCAGCAGCTTAGCGTTGGGGGGCAAGGGCTATGGCTACACCTTC,CASSLALGGKGYGYTF
TRBV30,-,-,TRBJ2-1,TGTGCCTGGAGTTGGGGGCAGGGGAGCAATGAGCAGTTCTTC,CAWSWGQGSNEQFF
TRBV12-3/TRBV12-4,-,-,TRBJ2-6,TGTGCCAGCAGCCGGATGGACCGCGGGGAATCTGGGGCCAACGTCCTGACTTTC,CASSRMDRGESGANVLTF
TRBV27,-,-,TRBJ1-3,TGTGCCAGCAGTACGGGACTGCTCTCTGGAAACACCATATATTTT,CASSTGLLSGNTIYF
TRBV7-9,-,TRBD1,TRBJ1-3,TGTGCCAGCAGCTTAAGGGGAGGACAGGGGAGCAGAAACACCATATATTTT,CASSLRGGQGSRNTIYF
TRBV12-3/TRBV12-4,few,-,TRBJ2-2,TGTGCCAGCAGTGGTCTAGCGAACACCGGGGAGCTGTTTTTT,CASSGLANTGELFF
TRBV27,-,-,TRBJ1-3,TGTGCCAGCAGTCCTTGGGCCAGCTCTGGAAACACCATATATTTT,CASSPWASSGNTIYF
TRBV2,many,-,TRBJ1-1,TGTGCCAGCAGGGAACGGAGGTCGAACACTGAAGCTTTCTTT,CASRERRSNTEAFF
TRBV6-1,many,-,TRBJ1-2,TGTGCCAGCAGTGAAGCGCACCCAGGCTATGGCTACACCTTC,CASSEAHPGYGYTF
TRBV6-2/TRBV6-3,few,-,TRBJ1-1,TGTGCCAGCAGTTACGAAAGGTCTCGCCTGAACACTGAAGCTTTCTTT,CASSYERSRLNTEAFF
TRBV2,-,-,TRBJ1-1,TGTGCCAGCAGAGATTCGCGGGAGGAGACTGAAGCTTTCTTT,CASRDSREETEAFF
TRBV3-1,few,TRBD1,TRBJ2-7,TGTGCCAGCAGCCAAGACCCTACAGGGGACGAGCAGTACTTC,CASSQDPTGDEQYF
TRBV12-3/TRBV12-4,-,-,TRBJ2-7,TGTGCCAGCAACCCAGCGGGTCGCTCCTACGAGCAGTACTTC,CASNPAGRSYEQYF
TRBV5-8,-,TRBD1,TRBJ1-5,TGTGCCAGCGGAGGAGGGGGCTCTTATAGCAATCAGCCCCAGCATTTT,CASGGGGSYSNQPQHF
TRBV9,few,TRBD1,TRBJ1-4,TGTGCCAGCAGCGTAGAGGCAGGGGGAAGTGAAAAACTGTTTTTT,CASSVEAGGSEKLFF
TRBV28,-,-,TRBJ2-7,TGTGCCAGCAGCCCAAACACGATCTACTACGAGCAGTACTTC,CASSPNTIYYEQYF
TRBV2,many,-,TRBJ1-2,TGTGCCAGCTCGCAGGATGTTAACTATGGCTACACCTTC,CASSQDVNYGYTF
TRBV30,once,TRBD1,TRBJ2-7,TGTGCCTGGGGGACAGGGGTGGGGCAGTACTTC,CAWGTGVGQYF
TRBV5-5,-,-,TRBJ2-2,TGTGCCAGCAGCTTGAGCGACACAAACACCGGGGAGCTGTTTTTT,CASSLSDTNTGELFF